This T cell receptor beta chain was sequenced in a study of T cell responses to AZD1222 COVID-19 vaccine. CDR3 length: 14 residues. CDR1 and CDR2 from the germline V gene are LNHNV and YYDKDF (reference sequence). The germline V and J ends were trimmed by 0 bases and 2 bases, with 5 bases remaining between them. This clone was seen a handful of times. The antigen is not known. General observations from the study: The donor group comprised mostly white British people and more females; the analysis possibly underestimated clonal diversity. There were repertoire samples only from the period after the peak T cell response. Unmutated variant regions are reportedly the target of nearly half of TCRs that are spike-specific.

Some clones are missing from TCRdb's copy, which holds only in-frame ones; the method was immunoSEQ multiplex PCR. Among about 110,000 clones listed, roughly 90% were seen once. This TCR derives from an adult in good health. This rearrangement joins TRBV15 to TRBJ1-3; D is uncertain. The sequencing here drew on peripheral blood, taken on day 0 of AZD1222 vaccination. In nucleotides, the CDR3 is TGTGCCACCAGCAGAGAAGGGACTGGAAACACCATATATTTT. Its protein product is CATSREGTGNTIYF.